Listed below are T cell receptor beta chains from one sample, sequenced in a study of blood T cell repertoires in COVID-19. Method: immunoSEQ multiplex PCR; TCRdb's copy keeps in-frame clones and lacks some. This sample has around 160,000 clones, with 75% to 90% found just once. The sequenced sample consisted of PBMCs or T cells enriched from blood (not recorded which). The receptors here all came from a woman in her thirties or forties who had been exposed to COVID-19. CDR3s include the opening cysteine and the closing phenylalanine or tryptophan. D genes are given only for firm matches. Rows may omit the clone size; those that give it use once, few, many or a size class.

clone size: -; J gene: TRBJ2-3; D gene: -; V gene: TRBV7-8; CDR3 protein: CASSPLVADTDTQYF; CDR3 DNA: TGTGCCAGCAGCCCTCTGGTAGCGGACACAGATACGCAGTATTTT
clone size: -; J gene: TRBJ1-2; D gene: -; V gene: TRBV19; CDR3 protein: CASSMSPGDGYTF; CDR3 DNA: TGTGCCAGTAGTATGTCCCCGGGGGATGGCTACACCTTC
clone size: -; J gene: TRBJ1-5; D gene: TRBD1; V gene: TRBV6-2/TRBV6-3; CDR3 protein: CASSKSGTGVNQPQHF; CDR3 DNA: TGTGCCAGCAGTAAATCCGGGACAGGGGTAAATCAGCCCCAGCATTTT
clone size: -; J gene: TRBJ2-7; D gene: -; V gene: TRBV6-5; CDR3 protein: CASSYSQGISYEQYF; CDR3 DNA: TGTGCCAGCAGTTACTCCCAGGGAATCTCCTACGAGCAGTACTTC
clone size: -; J gene: TRBJ2-7; D gene: -; V gene: TRBV5-5; CDR3 protein: CASSLYQGSSYEQYF; CDR3 DNA: TGTGCCAGCAGCTTGTACCAGGGAAGTTCCTACGAGCAGTACTTC
clone size: -; J gene: TRBJ2-1; D gene: TRBD2; V gene: TRBV28; CDR3 protein: CASSVAGGYNEQFF; CDR3 DNA: TGTGCCAGCAGTGTAGCGGGAGGGTACAATGAGCAGTTCTTC
clone size: -; J gene: TRBJ2-5; D gene: TRBD1; V gene: TRBV5-1; CDR3 protein: CASSLGTGEETQYF; CDR3 DNA: TGCGCCAGCAGCCTCGGGACAGGGGAAGAGACCCAGTACTTC
clone size: -; J gene: TRBJ1-1; D gene: -; V gene: TRBV7-9; CDR3 protein: CASSSTPGNTEAFF; CDR3 DNA: TGTGCCAGCAGCTCTACCCCGGGAAACACTGAAGCTTTCTTT
clone size: -; J gene: TRBJ2-5; D gene: TRBD1; V gene: TRBV5-1; CDR3 protein: CASSVTGGEETQYF; CDR3 DNA: TGCGCCAGCAGCGTTACAGGGGGTGAGGAGACCCAGTACTTC
clone size: once; J gene: TRBJ2-7; D gene: -; V gene: TRBV4-3; CDR3 protein: CASSQDLGRVEQYF; CDR3 DNA: TGCGCCAGCAGCCAAGATCTCGGGCGGGTCGAGCAGTACTTC
clone size: -; J gene: TRBJ1-6; D gene: -; V gene: TRBV7-8; CDR3 protein: CASSLGQTYNSPLHF; CDR3 DNA: TGTGCCAGCAGCTTAGGGCAGACCTATAATTCACCCCTCCACTTT
clone size: -; J gene: TRBJ1-2; D gene: -; V gene: TRBV28; CDR3 protein: CASSSPGHPKTYGYTF; CDR3 DNA: TGTGCCAGCAGTTCCCCGGGACACCCTAAGACTTATGGCTACACCTTC
clone size: -; J gene: TRBJ1-2; D gene: TRBD1; V gene: TRBV7-2; CDR3 protein: CASSFGGQGSGGYTF; CDR3 DNA: TGTGCCAGCAGCTTCGGGGGACAGGGGAGCGGTGGCTACACCTTC
clone size: -; J gene: TRBJ1-4; D gene: -; V gene: TRBV14; CDR3 protein: CASSEKLREKLFF; CDR3 DNA: TGTGCCAGCAGCGAAAAACTCAGGGAAAAACTGTTTTTT
clone size: -; J gene: TRBJ2-5; D gene: TRBD2; V gene: TRBV4-1; CDR3 protein: CASSQRTSGSTAETQYF; CDR3 DNA: TGCGCCAGCAGCCAACGGACTAGCGGGAGTACTGCAGAGACCCAGTACTTC
clone size: -; J gene: TRBJ2-1; D gene: -; V gene: TRBV6-1; CDR3 protein: CASSERGPGRGDNEQFF; CDR3 DNA: TGTGCCAGCAGTGAACGGGGTCCGGGGCGGGGCGACAATGAGCAGTTCTTC
clone size: -; J gene: TRBJ1-1; D gene: TRBD1; V gene: TRBV28; CDR3 protein: CASSPTRGRLGLNTEAFF; CDR3 DNA: TGTGCCAGCAGTCCCACCAGGGGGCGCCTTGGTTTAAACACTGAAGCTTTCTTT
clone size: few; J gene: TRBJ2-7; D gene: -; V gene: TRBV4-1; CDR3 protein: CASSPTSSYEQYF; CDR3 DNA: TGCGCCAGCAGCCCGACTAGCTCCTACGAGCAGTACTTC
clone size: -; J gene: TRBJ1-2; D gene: -; V gene: TRBV29-1; CDR3 protein: CSVEDHREANYGYTF; CDR3 DNA: TGCAGCGTTGAAGATCACCGGGAGGCGAACTATGGCTACACCTTC
clone size: -; J gene: TRBJ1-1; D gene: -; V gene: TRBV9; CDR3 protein: CASSVRIEGEAFF; CDR3 DNA: TGTGCCAGCAGCGTGAGGATTGAGGGTGAAGCTTTCTTT
clone size: once; J gene: TRBJ1-5; D gene: -; V gene: TRBV19; CDR3 protein: CATSPGPESNQPQHF; CDR3 DNA: TGTGCCACCTCTCCAGGTCCCGAAAGCAATCAGCCCCAGCATTTT
clone size: -; J gene: TRBJ1-6; D gene: -; V gene: TRBV9; CDR3 protein: CASSVTSSYNSPLHF; CDR3 DNA: TGTGCCAGCAGCGTTACAAGCTCCTATAATTCACCCCTCCACTTT
clone size: -; J gene: TRBJ1-1; D gene: -; V gene: TRBV7-9; CDR3 protein: CASSHGGVAEAFF; CDR3 DNA: TGTGCCAGCAGTCATGGGGGCGTAGCTGAAGCTTTCTTT
clone size: -; J gene: TRBJ1-5; D gene: -; V gene: TRBV19; CDR3 protein: CASSLRTDYQPQHF; CDR3 DNA: TGTGCCAGTAGTTTAAGGACGGACTATCAGCCCCAGCATTTT
clone size: -; J gene: TRBJ1-2; D gene: -; V gene: TRBV27; CDR3 protein: CASSRGGNYGYTF; CDR3 DNA: TGTGCCAGCAGTCGGGGGGGCAACTATGGCTACACCTTC